This T cell receptor (beta chain) originates from a study of cytomegalovirus exposure and HLA in healthy donors. Study-wide points: A later analysis showed that HLA-associated TCR beta chains had undergone more clonal expansion than equally common others. Association of a missense DCLRE1C variant with TCR beta V- and J-gene trimming was reported in a later analysis. Overall, approximately 150 TCR beta chains were annotated as cytomegalovirus-associated.

At collection, donors were nominally healthy, but unrecorded immune exposures were probable. The CDR3 runs to 13 residues. Germline lookup yields CDR1 MNHEY and CDR2 SVGAGI. Trimming took 5 bases from V and 3 from J; bases not matched to a gene: 3. The count of this clone is one. Its cognate antigen is unknown. The PCR made use of 60 Vbeta and 13 Jbeta primers. TCRdb keeps only in-frame clones here, not all; method: immunoSEQ multiplex PCR. The sample has some 98,000 clones; about 80% are singletons. The sequenced material came from PBMCs. The TCR originated in a female donor in good health and CMV-seropositive. This sequence joins TRBV6-5 and TRBJ2-7, with TRBD1 matching over 8 bases. The DNA of the CDR3 is TGTGCCAGCAGTGCAGGGGGCAACTACGAGCAGTACTTC. Protein product: CASSAGGNYEQYF.